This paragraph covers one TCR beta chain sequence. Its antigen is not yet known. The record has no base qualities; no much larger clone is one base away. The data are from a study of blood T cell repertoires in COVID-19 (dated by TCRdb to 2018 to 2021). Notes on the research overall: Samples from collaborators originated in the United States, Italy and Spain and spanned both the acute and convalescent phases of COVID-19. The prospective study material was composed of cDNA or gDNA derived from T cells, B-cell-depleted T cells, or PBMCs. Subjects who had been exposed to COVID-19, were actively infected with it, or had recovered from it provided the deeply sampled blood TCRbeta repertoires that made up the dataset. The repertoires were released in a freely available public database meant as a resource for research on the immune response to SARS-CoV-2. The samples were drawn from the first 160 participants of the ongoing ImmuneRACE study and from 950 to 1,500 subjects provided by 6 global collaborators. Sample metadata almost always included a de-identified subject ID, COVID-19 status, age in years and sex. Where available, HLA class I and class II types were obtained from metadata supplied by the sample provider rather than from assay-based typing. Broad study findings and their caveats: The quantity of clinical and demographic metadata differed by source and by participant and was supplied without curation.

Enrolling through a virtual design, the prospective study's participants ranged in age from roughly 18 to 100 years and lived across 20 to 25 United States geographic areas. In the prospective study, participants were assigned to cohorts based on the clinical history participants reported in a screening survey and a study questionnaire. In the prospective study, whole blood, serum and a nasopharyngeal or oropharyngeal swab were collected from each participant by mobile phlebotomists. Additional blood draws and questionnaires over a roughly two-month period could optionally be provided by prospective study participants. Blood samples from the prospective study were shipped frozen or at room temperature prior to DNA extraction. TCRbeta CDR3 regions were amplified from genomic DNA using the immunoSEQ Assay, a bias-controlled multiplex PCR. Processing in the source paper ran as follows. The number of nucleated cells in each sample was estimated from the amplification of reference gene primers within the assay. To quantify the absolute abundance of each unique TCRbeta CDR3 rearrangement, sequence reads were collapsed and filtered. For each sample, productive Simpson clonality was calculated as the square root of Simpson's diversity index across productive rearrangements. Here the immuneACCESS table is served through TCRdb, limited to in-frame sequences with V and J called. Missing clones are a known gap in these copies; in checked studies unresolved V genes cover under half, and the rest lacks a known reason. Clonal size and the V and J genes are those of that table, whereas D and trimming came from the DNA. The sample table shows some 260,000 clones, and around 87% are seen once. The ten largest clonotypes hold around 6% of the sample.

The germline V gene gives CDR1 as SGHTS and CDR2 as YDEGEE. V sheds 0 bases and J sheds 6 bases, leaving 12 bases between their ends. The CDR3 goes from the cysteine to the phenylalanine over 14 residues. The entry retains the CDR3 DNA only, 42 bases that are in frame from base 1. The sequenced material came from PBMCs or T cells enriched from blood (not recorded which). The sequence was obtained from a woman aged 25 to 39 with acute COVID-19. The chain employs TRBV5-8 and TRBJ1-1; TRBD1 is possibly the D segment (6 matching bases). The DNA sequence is TGTGCCAGCAGCTTGGTACAGGGAGCGCCTGAAGCTTTCTTT. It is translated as CASSLVQGAPEAFF.